This TCR beta chain was captured by sequencing in a study of early T cells in non-severe SARS-CoV-2 infection. Turning to the study itself: Sequencing of unsorted whole blood was done on bulk RNA, leaving chains unpaired.

V lost 2 bases and J lost 0, with 8 bases in between. Per germline, CDR1 SGHNT and CDR2 YENEEA. The CDR3 is 15 amino acids. This clonotype showed up many times. As yet, its antigen is unknown. Notes on the study in general: Comparison of clonotypes with VDJdb favored anti-spike CD8 responses while missing private and CD4 specificities.

Individual cDNA molecules received unique molecular identifiers. TCRdb reprocessed the 5' RACE reads via MiXCR and lists one record per CDR3 protein. The repertoire holds 25,000 to 30,000 distinct CDR3 sequences, with 4% to 5.5% as singletons. The sequenced sample was whole blood. V and J are TRBV11-3 and TRBJ2-1; D is possibly TRBD2 (5 bases). The TCR sequence derives from an adult who was a healthcare worker with PCR-confirmed SARS-CoV-2 infection or an uninfected control (not recorded which). The CDR3 reads CASSLRTRSYNEQFF. DNA of the CDR3: TGTGCCAGCAGCTTACGGACTCGCTCCTACAATGAGCAGTTCTTC. Combining the CDR3 with reference TRBV11-3 and TRBJ2-1 gives the whole variable domain EAGVVQSPRYKIIEKKQPVAFWCNPISGHNTLYWYLQNLGQGPELLIRYENEEAVDDSQLPKDRFSAERLKGVDSTLKIQPAELGDSAVYLCASSLRTRSYNEQFFGPGTRLTVL.